This TCR beta chain derives from a study of blood T cell repertoires in COVID-19. Study-level background: From T cells, B-cell-depleted T cells, or PBMCs came the material, which was cDNA or gDNA.

In the authors' methods: The authors estimated nucleated cell counts from reference gene primer amplification. The table came from immunoSEQ multiplex PCR; TCRdb's copy has only in-frame clones and leaves some out. V, J and clone size derive from that table, while D and trimming were established from the DNA sequence. The profile shows about 130,000 clones, around 90% of them singletons. Followed over time, Seattle patients had been enrolled while infection was active. This clonotype originated in a man between 60 and 70 years old with COVID-19, enrolled during active disease. Specimen: peripheral blood.

CDR3 loop: CASSPGTGREKLFF. DNA of the CDR3: TGTGCCAGCAGCCCCGGGACAGGACGTGAAAAACTGTTTTTT. The rearrangement joins TRBV9 to TRBJ1-4; 8 bases line up with TRBD1. This CDR3 has 14 residues. CDR1 is SGDLS and CDR2 is YYNGEE in the germline V gene. With V trimmed by 4 bases and J by 7 bases, 6 bases remained unmatched.